This paragraph covers one T cell receptor (beta chain) sequence. The protocol was immunoSEQ multiplex PCR, while the TCRdb copy is restricted to in-frame clones and leaves out a portion. The sample lists about 96,000 clones; over 90% were seen once. The source of the sample is a study of control samples from healthy donors and cancer patients. The V gene lost 4 bases and the J gene lost 8 bases, with 8 bases spanning the gap. CDR3 length equals 11 residues. The V call is TRBV12-3 or TRBV12-4, the J call TRBJ1-2, with D hard to call. The specimen was blood. This TCR derives from a man younger than 35 in good health. The CDR3: CASSSRSGYTF. Written as DNA, the CDR3 is TGTGCCAGCAGTTCTCGGAGCGGCTACACCTTC.